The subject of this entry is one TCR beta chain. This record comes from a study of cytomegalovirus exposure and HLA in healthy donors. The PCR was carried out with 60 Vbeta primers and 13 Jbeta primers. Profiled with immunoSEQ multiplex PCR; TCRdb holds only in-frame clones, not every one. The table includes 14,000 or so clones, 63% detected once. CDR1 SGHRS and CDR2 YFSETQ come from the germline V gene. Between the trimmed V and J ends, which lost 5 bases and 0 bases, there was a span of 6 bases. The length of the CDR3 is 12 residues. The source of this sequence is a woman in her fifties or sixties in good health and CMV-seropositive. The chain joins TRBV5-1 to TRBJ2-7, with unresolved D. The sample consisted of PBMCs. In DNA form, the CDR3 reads TGCGCCAGCAGGGCAGGCTCCTACGAGCAGTACTTC. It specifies CASRAGSYEQYF. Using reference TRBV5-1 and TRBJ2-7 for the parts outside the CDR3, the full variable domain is KAGVTQTPRYLIKTRGQQVTLSCSPISGHRSVSWYQQTPGQGLQFLFEYFSETQRNKGNFPGRFSGRQFSNSRSEMNVSTLELGDSALYLCASRAGSYEQYFGPGTRLTVT.